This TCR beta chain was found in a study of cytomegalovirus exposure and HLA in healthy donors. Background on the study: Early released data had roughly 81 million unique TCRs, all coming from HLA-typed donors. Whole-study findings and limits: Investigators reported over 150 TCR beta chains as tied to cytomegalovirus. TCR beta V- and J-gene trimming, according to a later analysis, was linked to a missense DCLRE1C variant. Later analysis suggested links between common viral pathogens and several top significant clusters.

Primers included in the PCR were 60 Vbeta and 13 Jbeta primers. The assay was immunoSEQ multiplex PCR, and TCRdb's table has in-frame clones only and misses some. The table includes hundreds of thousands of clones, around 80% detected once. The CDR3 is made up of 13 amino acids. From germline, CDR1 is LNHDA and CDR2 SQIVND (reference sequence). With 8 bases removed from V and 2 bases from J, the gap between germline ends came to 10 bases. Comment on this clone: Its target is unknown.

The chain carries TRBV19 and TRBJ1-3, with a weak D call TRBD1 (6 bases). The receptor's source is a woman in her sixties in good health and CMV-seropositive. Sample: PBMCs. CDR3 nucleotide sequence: TGTGCCAGTCAGGGGTTTACTGGAAACACCATATATTTT. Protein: CASQGFTGNTIYF.